The source of this TCR beta chain is a study of blood T cell repertoires in COVID-19. Overall study: The United States, Italy and Spain supplied acute and convalescent COVID-19 samples. PBMCs, B-cell-depleted T cells, or T cells provided the cDNA or gDNA that made up the material.

Methods used by the authors: Counts of nucleated cells, estimated from reference gene primer amplification, were obtained. Sequencing was performed with immunoSEQ multiplex PCR; in TCRdb, only in-frame clones are kept and a portion is missing. The V and J calls and clone size are taken from that table; D and trimming were inferred from the DNA. Seen here are 62,000 or so clones, around 82% observed once, and the top ten hold 11% to 15%. The CDR3 is 13 amino acids. V was cut by 7 bases and J by 1 base, with 8 bases left in between. Looked up from germline, CDR1 is SNHLY and CDR2 is FYNNEI. Enrolment of Seattle patients took place during active infection, and they were followed longitudinally.

The chain recombines TRBV2 with TRBJ1-5; D not resolved. This clonotype was obtained from a man between 60 and 75 years old with COVID-19, enrolled during active disease. Sequenced: peripheral blood. CDR3 amino acids: CASKTESNQPQHF. Here the CDR3 DNA reads TGTGCCAGCAAAACTGAAAGCAATCAGCCCCAGCATTTT.